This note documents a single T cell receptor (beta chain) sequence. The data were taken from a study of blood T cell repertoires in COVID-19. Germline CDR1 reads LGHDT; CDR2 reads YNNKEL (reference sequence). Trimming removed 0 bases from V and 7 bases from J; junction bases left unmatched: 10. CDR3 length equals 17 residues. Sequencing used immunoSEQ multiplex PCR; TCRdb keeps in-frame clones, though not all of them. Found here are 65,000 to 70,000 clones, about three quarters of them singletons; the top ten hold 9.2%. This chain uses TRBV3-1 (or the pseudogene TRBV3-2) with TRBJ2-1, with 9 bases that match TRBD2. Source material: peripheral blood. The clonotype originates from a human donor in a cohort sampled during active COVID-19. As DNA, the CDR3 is TGTGCCAGCAGCCAAGATCCGGCGGGAGGGCCCGGGAATGAGCAGTTCTTC. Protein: CASSQDPAGGPGNEQFF.